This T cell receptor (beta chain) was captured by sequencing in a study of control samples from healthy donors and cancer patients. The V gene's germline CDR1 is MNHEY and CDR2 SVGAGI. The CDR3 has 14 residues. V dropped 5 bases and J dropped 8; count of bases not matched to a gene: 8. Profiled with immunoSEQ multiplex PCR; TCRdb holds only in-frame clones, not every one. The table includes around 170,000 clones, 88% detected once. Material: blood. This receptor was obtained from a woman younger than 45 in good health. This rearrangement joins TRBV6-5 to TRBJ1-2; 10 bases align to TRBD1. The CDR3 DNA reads TGTGCCAGCAGTCGACAGGGGGCAGGGAGAGGCTACACCTTC. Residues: CASSRQGAGRGYTF.